The rows below give T cell receptor beta chains drawn from one sample of a study of Ad26.COV2.S vaccination and SARS-CoV-2 variants. The table came from immunoSEQ multiplex PCR; TCRdb's copy has only in-frame clones and leaves some out. The sample carries about 680,000 clones, approximately 88% recorded once. Source: peripheral blood, taken in a trial of Ad26.COV2.S vaccine versus placebo. These receptors came from a person between 18 and 65 years old who received the Ad26.COV2.S COVID-19 vaccine or a placebo. Both conserved end residues are part of each CDR3. The D gene is left open where the match is weak. For some rows the clone size is stated as once, few or many, or as a class when expanded; others skip it.

v_gene: TRBV4-1
j_gene: TRBJ1-2
abundance: -
d_gene: -
CDR3nt: TGCGCCAGCAGCCAAGAAGTAGATTCCATCTATGGCTACACCTTC
CDR3aa: CASSQEVDSIYGYTF

v_gene: TRBV30
j_gene: TRBJ1-4
abundance: -
d_gene: -
CDR3nt: TGTGCCTGGACCGACCCAGGGTGGGAAAAACTGTTTTTT
CDR3aa: CAWTDPGWEKLFF

v_gene: TRBV6-6
j_gene: TRBJ2-7
abundance: -
d_gene: -
CDR3nt: TGTGCCAGCAGTTACCCCGCCCCTCCTAATGAGCAGTACTTC
CDR3aa: CASSYPAPPNEQYF

v_gene: TRBV27
j_gene: TRBJ1-6
abundance: once
d_gene: TRBD1
CDR3nt: TGTGCCAGCAGTCGGGACAGGGAGTCACCCCTCCACTTT
CDR3aa: CASSRDRESPLHF

v_gene: TRBV6-5
j_gene: TRBJ1-3
abundance: -
d_gene: -
CDR3nt: TGTGCCAGCAGACCCGTGGGGCAGCGAAACACCATATATTTT
CDR3aa: CASRPVGQRNTIYF

v_gene: TRBV19
j_gene: TRBJ1-4
abundance: -
d_gene: -
CDR3nt: TGTGCCAGTAGTACCTCCGGGGTTAGAGCGGAAAAACTGTTTTTT
CDR3aa: CASSTSGVRAEKLFF

v_gene: TRBV6-5
j_gene: TRBJ1-2
abundance: -
d_gene: -
CDR3nt: TGTGCCAGCAGTTACTCTATGGGGTCGTATGGCTACACCTTC
CDR3aa: CASSYSMGSYGYTF

v_gene: TRBV19
j_gene: TRBJ2-2
abundance: -
d_gene: -
CDR3nt: TGTGCCAGTAGTATAGCGCAGGGTATTAGCGGGGAGCTGTTTTTT
CDR3aa: CASSIAQGISGELFF

v_gene: TRBV10-2
j_gene: TRBJ2-1
abundance: once
d_gene: -
CDR3nt: TGCGCCAGCAGTGATGGACCCGGACCCTACAATGAGCAGTTCTTC
CDR3aa: CASSDGPGPYNEQFF

v_gene: TRBV5-6
j_gene: TRBJ1-1
abundance: -
d_gene: TRBD1
CDR3nt: TGTGCCAGCACCGACAACAGGGGGAGCACTGAAGCTTTCTTT
CDR3aa: CASTDNRGSTEAFF

v_gene: TRBV30
j_gene: TRBJ1-6
abundance: few
d_gene: -
CDR3nt: TGTGCCTGGAGTACCGGGACATATGGCCGTTCACCCCTCCACTTT
CDR3aa: CAWSTGTYGRSPLHF

v_gene: TRBV6-2/TRBV6-3
j_gene: TRBJ2-5
abundance: -
d_gene: TRBD1
CDR3nt: TGTGCCAGCAGTCTTACAGGGGGTATGAAGACCCAGTACTTC
CDR3aa: CASSLTGGMKTQYF

v_gene: TRBV5-4
j_gene: TRBJ1-1
abundance: -
d_gene: -
CDR3nt: TGTGCCAGCAGCTTAGAGGCTCCAAGGCCAAACACTGAAGCTTTCTTT
CDR3aa: CASSLEAPRPNTEAFF

v_gene: TRBV6-5
j_gene: TRBJ1-2
abundance: -
d_gene: -
CDR3nt: TGTGCCAGCAGGGGGGACTATGGCTACACCTTC
CDR3aa: CASRGDYGYTF

v_gene: TRBV18
j_gene: TRBJ2-7
abundance: few
d_gene: TRBD2
CDR3nt: TGTGCCAGCTCACCGGACTCGGGACTAGCCTACGAGCAGTACTTC
CDR3aa: CASSPDSGLAYEQYF

v_gene: TRBV27
j_gene: TRBJ2-1
abundance: -
d_gene: TRBD2
CDR3nt: TGTGCCAGCAGACTAGCGGGAGGTTGGAATGAGCAGTTCTTC
CDR3aa: CASRLAGGWNEQFF

v_gene: TRBV19
j_gene: TRBJ1-2
abundance: -
d_gene: TRBD1
CDR3nt: TGTGCCAGTAATCCGGGACAGGGTTTCGGCTACACCTTC
CDR3aa: CASNPGQGFGYTF

v_gene: TRBV19
j_gene: TRBJ2-7
abundance: -
d_gene: -
CDR3nt: TGTGCCAGTAGTATATTGGGGACAAGCCCTACCTACGAGCAGTACTTC
CDR3aa: CASSILGTSPTYEQYF

v_gene: TRBV19
j_gene: TRBJ1-5
abundance: -
d_gene: TRBD1
CDR3nt: TGTGCCAGTAGTATAGCTCAGGGGGCCCAGCCCCAGCATTTT
CDR3aa: CASSIAQGAQPQHF

v_gene: TRBV6-5
j_gene: TRBJ2-7
abundance: -
d_gene: TRBD2
CDR3nt: TGTGCCAGCAGTCCGACGGGGGGTAACTCCTACGAGCAGTACTTC
CDR3aa: CASSPTGGNSYEQYF

v_gene: TRBV7-9
j_gene: TRBJ1-2
abundance: -
d_gene: -
CDR3nt: TGTGCCAGCAGCCAGGACTGGGGCTACACCTTC
CDR3aa: CASSQDWGYTF

v_gene: TRBV30
j_gene: TRBJ2-7
abundance: -
d_gene: TRBD2
CDR3nt: TGTGCCTGGGCGGGGGGGAGCCCCTACGAGCAGTACTTC
CDR3aa: CAWAGGSPYEQYF

v_gene: TRBV27
j_gene: TRBJ1-1
abundance: -
d_gene: -
CDR3nt: TGTGCCAGCAGTCCTAACCCCGGGATGAACACTGAAGCTTTCTTT
CDR3aa: CASSPNPGMNTEAFF

v_gene: TRBV7-7
j_gene: TRBJ2-5
abundance: -
d_gene: TRBD2
CDR3nt: TGTGCTAGCAGCTTACTAGCGGGAGGGAAGGAGACCCAGTACTTC
CDR3aa: CASSLLAGGKETQYF

v_gene: TRBV11-3
j_gene: TRBJ2-1
abundance: -
d_gene: TRBD1
CDR3nt: TGTGCCAGCAGCCGCGACAGGGGCCGGTACAATGAGCAGTTCTTC
CDR3aa: CASSRDRGRYNEQFF

v_gene: TRBV27
j_gene: TRBJ1-6
abundance: -
d_gene: -
CDR3nt: TGTGCCAGCAGTCCGCGACAGAGTAATTCACCCCTCCACTTT
CDR3aa: CASSPRQSNSPLHF

v_gene: TRBV19
j_gene: TRBJ2-1
abundance: -
d_gene: -
CDR3nt: TGTGCCAGTAGTATATTAGGAAAGATCGAGCAGTTCTTC
CDR3aa: CASSILGKIEQFF

v_gene: TRBV15
j_gene: TRBJ2-2
abundance: -
d_gene: -
CDR3nt: TGTGCCACCAGCAGAGCGGCGAACACCGGGGAGCTGTTTTTT
CDR3aa: CATSRAANTGELFF

v_gene: TRBV5-4
j_gene: TRBJ2-7
abundance: -
d_gene: -
CDR3nt: TGTGCCAGCAGCTCGGATACGGACGAGCAGTACTTC
CDR3aa: CASSSDTDEQYF

v_gene: TRBV6-5
j_gene: TRBJ2-7
abundance: few
d_gene: TRBD1
CDR3nt: TGTGCCAGCAGTTACGGGGACAGGGGCCCCGAGCAGTACTTC
CDR3aa: CASSYGDRGPEQYF

v_gene: TRBV7-7
j_gene: TRBJ2-5
abundance: -
d_gene: TRBD1
CDR3nt: TGTGCTAGCAGCCGCGCGGGGACAGGGCAAGAGACCCAGTACTTC
CDR3aa: CASSRAGTGQETQYF

v_gene: TRBV7-9
j_gene: TRBJ2-1
abundance: -
d_gene: TRBD2
CDR3nt: TGTGCCAGCAGCTTAGGACTAGCGGGGCCCAAGAGTAGCCACAATGAGCAGTTCTTC
CDR3aa: CASSLGLAGPKSSHNEQFF

v_gene: TRBV27
j_gene: TRBJ1-5
abundance: -
d_gene: -
CDR3nt: TGTGCCAGCCGGTCATGGGGTCAGGATCAGCCCCAGCATTTT
CDR3aa: CASRSWGQDQPQHF

v_gene: TRBV4-2
j_gene: TRBJ1-3
abundance: few
d_gene: -
CDR3nt: TGTGCCAGCAGCCAAGTGCCGGGACGGAATACTGGAAACACCATATATTTT
CDR3aa: CASSQVPGRNTGNTIYF

v_gene: TRBV9
j_gene: TRBJ2-1
abundance: -
d_gene: TRBD2
CDR3nt: TGTGCCAGCAGCGTAGCCCTAGCGGGTTCTAATGAGCAGTTCTTC
CDR3aa: CASSVALAGSNEQFF

v_gene: TRBV6-6
j_gene: TRBJ2-7
abundance: -
d_gene: -
CDR3nt: TGTGCCAGCAGCCACAGGGTCACCTACGAGCAGTACTTC
CDR3aa: CASSHRVTYEQYF